This TCR beta chain comes out of a study of T cells after posttransplantation cyclophosphamide. TCRdb keeps only in-frame clones here, not all; method: immunoSEQ multiplex PCR. The repertoire includes 21,000 or so clones, roughly 98% of them detected once, and about 0.14% sits in the top ten. Germline lookup yields CDR1 MDHEN and CDR2 SYDVKM. V was pared by 4 bases and J by 5 bases, with 15 bases of the junction left unmatched. The CDR3 is made up of 17 amino acids. The rearrangement uses TRBV28 and TRBJ2-7, with TRBD2 matching over 9 bases. Sequenced input: naive CD8+ T cells sorted from PBMCs. The sequence was collected from a man aged 35-49 years in good health, CMV-negative, and a related stem cell transplant donor. CDR3 protein: CASSWPRGEAGGDEQYF. CDR3 DNA: TGTGCCAGCAGTTGGCCCCGAGGAGAAGCGGGAGGAGACGAGCAGTACTTC.